The present TCR beta chain was sequenced within a study of shared clonotypes between healthy human individuals. General study results and limits: Several donors held around 5% of naive CD4 clonotypes in common.

Data came from immunoSEQ multiplex PCR; TCRdb stores just in-frame clones and leaves some out. The sample yields some 550,000 clones, almost 97% seen once. Only one count was recorded for this clone. The antigen is unknown. Germline CDR1 reads MNHEY; CDR2 reads SVGAGI. The CDR3 loop spans 14 amino acids. The V end lost 8 bases, the J end lost 7 bases, and 20 bases lay between the germline ends. This clonotype originated in a woman between 25 and 40 years old in good health. The material sequenced was naive CD4+ T cells sorted from blood. Subset of the sample: CD45RA+ positively selected. J is TRBJ1-2 and V is TRBV6-5; D is undetermined. In DNA, the CDR3 is TGTGCCAGCGCATTCAGGAGATCGGTGTCTGGCTACACCTTC. Translating it yields CASAFRRSVSGYTF.